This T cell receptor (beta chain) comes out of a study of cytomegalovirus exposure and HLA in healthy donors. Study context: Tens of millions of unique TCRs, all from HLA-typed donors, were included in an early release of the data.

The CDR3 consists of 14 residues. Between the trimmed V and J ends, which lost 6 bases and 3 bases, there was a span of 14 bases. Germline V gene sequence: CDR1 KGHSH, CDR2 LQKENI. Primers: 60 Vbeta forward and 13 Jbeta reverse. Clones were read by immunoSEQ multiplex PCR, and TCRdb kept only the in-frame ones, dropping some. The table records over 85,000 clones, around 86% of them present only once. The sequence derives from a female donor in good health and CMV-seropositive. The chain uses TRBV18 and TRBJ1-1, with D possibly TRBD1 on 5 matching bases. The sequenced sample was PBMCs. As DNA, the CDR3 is TGTGCCAGCTCTCGATCCGGGGGATACACTGAAGCTTTCTTT. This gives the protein CASSRSGGYTEAFF. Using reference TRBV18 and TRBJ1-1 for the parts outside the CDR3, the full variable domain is NAGVMQNPRHLVRRRGQEARLRCSPMKGHSHVYWYRQLPEEGLKFMVYLQKENIIDESGMPKERFSAEFPKEGPSILRIQQVVRGDSAAYFCASSRSGGYTEAFFGQGTRLTVV.